This T cell receptor (beta chain) is from a study of T cell repertoires in cytomegalovirus infection. The study, taken as a whole, reports: Of the TCR beta families, the public ones yielded a cumulative frequency that identified carriers of CMV plus the relevant HLA. HLA-C-restricted, CMV-specific TCR beta clonotypes were dominant ex vivo.

The V gene lost 6 bases and the J gene lost 3 bases, with 6 bases spanning the gap. This CDR3 has 12 amino acids. Germline V CDR1 and CDR2: MNHEY, SVGAGI. TCRdb re-analysed the reads in MiXCR, keeping a single row per CDR3 protein. The sample includes 75,000 to 95,000 distinct CDR3 sequences, about 44% of them seen just once. With regard to this clonotype: Its target is unknown.

The origin of this receptor is a human donor in good health (CMV status not recorded). Some clones in this sample may be carry-over from other donors' samples. The rearrangement joins TRBV6-5 to TRBJ2-1; D not resolved. Sequences were derived from CD8+ T cells from cultured PBMCs, sampled from culture after CMV antigen stimulation. CDR3 loop: CASREGYNEQFF. CDR3 bases: TGTGCCAGCAGAGAAGGCTACAATGAGCAGTTCTTC.